This passage covers 22 T cell receptor beta chains from one sample sequenced in a study of OX40 agonist ivuxolimab in advanced cancers. Sequencing was performed with immunoSEQ multiplex PCR; in TCRdb, only in-frame clones are kept and a portion is missing. The table has over 50,000 clones, 86% seen once. The source was CD4+ or CD8+ T cells sorted from blood, collected in a trial of the OX40 agonist ivuxolimab. All receptors come from an adult with an advanced solid tumor such as melanoma, head and neck, liver or kidney cancer.

The table lists this clone with a few counts. The chain carries TRBV19 and TRBJ2-3; D is uncertain. Germline loops: CDR1 LNHDA, CDR2 SQIVND (reference sequence). Deletions cut 1 base from V and 8 bases from J, with 7 bases between. The CDR3 totals 12 residues. CDR3 residues: CASSIGQATQYF. The CDR3, as DNA: TGTGCCAGTAGTATAGGGCAGGCTACGCAGTATTTT.

The V gene is TRBV7-9, the J gene TRBJ2-3, with D perhaps given as TRBD1 or TRBD2 (5 bases each). This CDR3 contains 16 residues. The ends were cut back, 5 bases at V and 4 bases at J, with 19 bases in the middle. The germline gives CDR1 SEHNR, CDR2 FQNEAQ (reference sequence). CDR3 protein: CASSPQGPPRADTQYF. The CDR3 coding sequence is TGTGCCAGCAGCCCTCAGGGACCCCCGAGGGCAGATACGCAGTATTTT.

The chain links TRBV28 to TRBJ1-5; the match to TRBD1 covers 7 bases. The V and J ends lost 5 bases and 6 bases, in that order; junction bases with no gene match: 4. The CDR3 extends over 13 amino acids. In germline, CDR1 is MDHEN, CDR2 SYDVKM. The CDR3 nucleotides are TGTGCCAGCAGTGACAGGGCAGCTCAGCCCCAGCATTTT. It translates to CASSDRAAQPQHF.

The rearrangement links TRBV4-3 to TRBJ2-7; the match to TRBD2 covers 13 bases. Per germline, CDR1 LGHNA and CDR2 YSLEER. Germline trimming cut 0 bases from V and 6 bases from J; bases unmatched to any gene: 5. The CDR3 is made up of 16 amino acids. The CDR3 is CASSQELAGGPREQYF. The CDR3, as DNA: TGCGCCAGCAGCCAAGAACTAGCGGGAGGGCCCCGCGAGCAGTACTTC.

The V call is TRBV5-4, the J call TRBJ2-5, with TRBD1 matching over 7 bases. With V trimmed by 7 bases and J by 2 bases, 8 bases remained unmatched. The CDR3 sequence is 14 residues long. Germline loops: CDR1 SGHNT, CDR2 YYREEE (reference sequence). The CDR3 here is CASGKTGQQETQYF. The CDR3 DNA sequence: TGTGCCAGCGGGAAGACAGGGCAACAAGAGACCCAGTACTTC. Supplemented by reference TRBV5-4 and TRBJ2-5, the full variable domain reads ETGVTQSPTHLIKTRGQQVTLRCSSQSGHNTVSWYQQALGQGPQFIFQYYREEENGRGNFPPRFSGLQFPNYSSELNVNALELDDSALYLCASGKTGQQETQYFGPGTRLLVL.

The gene calls are TRBV11-1 and TRBJ2-5; 11 nucleotides align to TRBD1. The V gene end was trimmed by 5 bases and the J gene end by 5 bases; junction bases not matched to a gene: 4. From germline, CDR1 is SGHAT and CDR2 FQDESV (reference sequence). This CDR3 is 14 amino acids long. Written as DNA, the CDR3 is TGTGCCAGCAGCGGACAGGGGGCCTGGGAGACCCAGTACTTC. Its translation: CASSGQGAWETQYF.

This clone was found a few times. The J gene is TRBJ2-7, the V gene TRBV18, with 7 bases identical to TRBD2. Trimming cost V 6 bases and J 4 bases; bases outside gene matches: 9. The germline V gene has CDR1 KGHSH and CDR2 LQKENI. The CDR3 contains 14 residues. CDR3 sequence reads: CASSREGPPYEQYF. The CDR3 DNA is TGTGCCAGCTCCAGGGAGGGGCCCCCTTACGAGCAGTACTTC. The full variable domain, completed using reference TRBV18 and TRBJ2-7, is NAGVMQNPRHLVRRRGQEARLRCSPMKGHSHVYWYRQLPEEGLKFMVYLQKENIIDESGMPKERFSAEFPKEGPSILRIQQVVRGDSAAYFCASSREGPPYEQYFGPGTRLTVT.

This clone was observed a single time. J is TRBJ2-7 and V is TRBV28; no clear D gene. The germline V gene has CDR1 MDHEN and CDR2 SYDVKM. The CDR3 runs 13 residues. The ends were cut back, 4 bases at V and 2 bases at J, with 9 bases in the middle. The CDR3 DNA reads as TGTGCCAGCAGTTACTCTCTACCCTACGAGCAGTACTTC. Its translation is CASSYSLPYEQYF.

This chain uses TRBV19 with TRBJ1-4, with unresolved D. Deletions cut 5 bases from V and 1 base from J, with 11 bases between. The V gene's germline CDR1 is LNHDA and CDR2 SQIVND (reference sequence). CDR3 length: 15 amino acids. Written as DNA, the CDR3 is TGTGCCAGTAGTGCGACCCCCCGAACTAATGAAAAACTGTTTTTT. This translates into CASSATPRTNEKLFF.

The CDR3 DNA reads as TGTGCCAGTAGTATTTCGGGGGAGCCTCAGGGAGAGCAGTTCTTC. Translated, it gives CASSISGEPQGEQFF. The chain combines TRBV19 with TRBJ2-1, with D possibly being TRBD2 (6 bases). This CDR3 is built from 15 residues. Germline loops: CDR1 LNHDA, CDR2 SQIVND (reference sequence). V was trimmed by 3 bases and J by 10 bases, leaving 19 bases between them.

The chain carries TRBV6-1 and TRBJ2-7, with 8 bases aligning to TRBD1. The CDR3 covers 17 residues. Trimming removed 2 bases from V and 1 base from J; junction bases left unmatched: 10. CDR1 is MNHNS, CDR2 SASEGT, per germline. Here the CDR3 reads CASSERAQGALSYEQYF. The CDR3 DNA reads as TGTGCCAGCAGTGAAAGGGCCCAGGGGGCTCTATCCTACGAGCAGTACTTC.

The chain carries TRBV6-1 and TRBJ1-6; D is perhaps TRBD1 (6 bases). Germline V gives CDR1 MNHNS, CDR2 SASEGT. V was cut by 2 bases and J by 1 base, with 9 bases left in between. The CDR3 sequence is 16 residues long. The CDR3 DNA reads as TGTGCCAGCAGTGAACGGAGGGGGTCCTATAATTCACCCCTCCACTTT. Its protein product is CASSERRGSYNSPLHF.

The V and J genes are TRBV7-2 and TRBJ2-2; D uncertain. CDR1 is SGHTA and CDR2 is FQGNSA in the germline V gene. The germline V and J ends were trimmed by 1 base and 0 bases, with 9 bases remaining between them. The CDR3 length is 16 residues. CDR3 protein: CASSLGQLSNTGELFF. The DNA for the CDR3 is TGTGCCAGCAGCTTAGGGCAACTTTCGAACACCGGGGAGCTGTTTTTT.

This clone was seen once. J is TRBJ2-2 and V is TRBV5-4; possibly TRBD2 for D (6 bases). V shed 0 bases and J shed 1 base, with 10 bases lying between them. The germline gives CDR1 SGHNT, CDR2 YYREEE (reference sequence). The CDR3 length is 16 residues. The CDR3 here is CASSLASGRNTGELFF. The CDR3, as DNA: TGTGCCAGCAGCTTGGCCTCCGGGAGGAACACCGGGGAGCTGTTTTTT.

This clone was observed a single time. This sequence joins TRBV19 and TRBJ1-1; TRBD1 matches 7 bases. With 7 bases clipped from V and 4 bases from J, the junction kept 12 bases outside the gene matches. The CDR3 totals 15 residues. Germline CDR1 LNHDA, CDR2 SQIVND (reference sequence). CDR3 sequence: CASKGEGRGGTEAFF. Here the CDR3 DNA reads TGTGCCAGTAAGGGTGAGGGCAGGGGGGGCACTGAAGCTTTCTTT.

The chain links TRBV29-1 to TRBJ2-3; no reliable D call. Germline lookup yields CDR1 SQVTM and CDR2 ANQGSEA. Deletions cut 1 base from V and 0 bases from J, with 8 bases between. The CDR3 has 14 residues. CDR3 coding DNA: TGCAGCGTTGAAGGGGTCAGGAGCACAGATACGCAGTATTTT. Protein product: CSVEGVRSTDTQYF.

The rearrangement joins TRBV5-1 to TRBJ2-2; 7 bases line up with TRBD1. The V gene end was trimmed by 2 bases and the J gene end by 6 bases; junction bases not matched to a gene: 4. The CDR3 contains 14 residues. The V gene's germline CDR1 is SGHRS and CDR2 YFSETQ. CDR3 DNA sequence: TGCGCCAGCAGCTTCCAGCAGGGGGCCGGGGAGCTGTTTTTT. Protein: CASSFQQGAGELFF.

The rearrangement joins TRBV5-6 to TRBJ1-2; D is ambiguous. Germline loops: CDR1 SGHDT, CDR2 YYEEEE. Trimming took off 0 bases at V and 6 bases at J, with 12 bases between the two ends. The CDR3 runs to 14 residues. As DNA, the CDR3 is TGTGCCAGCAGCTTGGGCCGGGAACAACATGGCTACACCTTC. This sequence encodes CASSLGREQHGYTF.

The chain has TRBV4-1 and TRBJ2-2; 9 bases align to TRBD1. V was pared by 1 base and J by 8 bases, with 5 bases of the junction left unmatched. Germline-derived CDR1 and CDR2 are MGHRA and YSYEKL. CDR3 size: 15 residues. The CDR3, as DNA: TGCGCCAGCAGCCAAGGGACAGGGGTTCTGGGGGAGCTGTTTTTT. As protein: CASSQGTGVLGELFF.

The chain carries TRBV7-2 and TRBJ1-5; D uncertain. Germline CDR1 and CDR2: SGHTA and FQGNSA. With 1 base removed from V and 4 bases from J, the gap between germline ends came to 11 bases. CDR3 length equals 15 residues. The DNA of the CDR3 is TGTGCCAGCAGCTTAGGCGCTGGCTGGAATCAGCCCCAGCATTTT. This sequence encodes CASSLGAGWNQPQHF.

V and J are TRBV18 and TRBJ2-7; a possible D gene is TRBD1 (6 bases). Germline V lookup: CDR1 KGHSH, CDR2 LQKENI. There are 14 residues in the CDR3. V was pared by 3 bases and J by 0 bases, with 9 bases between. Written as DNA, the CDR3 is TGTGCCAGCTCACCCAGGGGAAGCTCCTACGAGCAGTACTTC. It is translated as CASSPRGSSYEQYF.

This clone was seen a few times. The rearrangement joins TRBV30 to TRBJ1-1; D is possibly TRBD1 (5 bases). Germline V lookup: CDR1 GTSNPN, CDR2 SVGIG (reference sequence). The CDR3 contains 13 residues. V was clipped by 2 bases and J by 2 bases, with 9 bases between them. CDR3 sequence: CAWSLQVNTEAFF. In DNA form, the CDR3 reads TGTGCCTGGAGTTTACAGGTAAACACTGAAGCTTTCTTT.